This section outlines one T cell receptor (beta chain) sequence together with its context. The CDR3 extends over 14 amino acids. CDR1 MNHEY and CDR2 SMNVEV come from the germline V gene (reference sequence). V shed 6 bases and J shed 2 bases, with 13 bases lying between them. TCRdb reanalysed the reads using MiXCR and keeps one entry per CDR3 protein. This table has 250,000 to 300,000 distinct CDR3 sequences, about 25% appearing once. The data stem from a study of T cell repertoires in cytomegalovirus infection. Material: PBMCs. This clonotype was obtained from a human donor in good health (CMV status not recorded). Some clones in this sample may be carry-over from other donors' samples. The V gene is TRBV27, the J gene TRBJ2-5; perhaps TRBD1 as D (5 bases). The CDR3 region is CASRSAGPQETQYF. CDR3 DNA sequence: TGTGCCAGCAGGTCGGCAGGGCCTCAAGAGACCCAGTACTTC.